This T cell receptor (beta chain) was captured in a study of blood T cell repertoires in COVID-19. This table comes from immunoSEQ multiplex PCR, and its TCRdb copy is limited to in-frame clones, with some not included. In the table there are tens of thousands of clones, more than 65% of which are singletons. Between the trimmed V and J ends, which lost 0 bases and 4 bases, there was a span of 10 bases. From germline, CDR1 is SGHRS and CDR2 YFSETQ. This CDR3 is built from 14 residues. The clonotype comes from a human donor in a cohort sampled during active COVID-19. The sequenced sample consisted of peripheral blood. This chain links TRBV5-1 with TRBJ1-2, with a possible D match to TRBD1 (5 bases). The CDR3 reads CASSLAGGGYGYTF. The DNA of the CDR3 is TGCGCCAGCAGCTTGGCCGGGGGTGGCTATGGCTACACCTTC.